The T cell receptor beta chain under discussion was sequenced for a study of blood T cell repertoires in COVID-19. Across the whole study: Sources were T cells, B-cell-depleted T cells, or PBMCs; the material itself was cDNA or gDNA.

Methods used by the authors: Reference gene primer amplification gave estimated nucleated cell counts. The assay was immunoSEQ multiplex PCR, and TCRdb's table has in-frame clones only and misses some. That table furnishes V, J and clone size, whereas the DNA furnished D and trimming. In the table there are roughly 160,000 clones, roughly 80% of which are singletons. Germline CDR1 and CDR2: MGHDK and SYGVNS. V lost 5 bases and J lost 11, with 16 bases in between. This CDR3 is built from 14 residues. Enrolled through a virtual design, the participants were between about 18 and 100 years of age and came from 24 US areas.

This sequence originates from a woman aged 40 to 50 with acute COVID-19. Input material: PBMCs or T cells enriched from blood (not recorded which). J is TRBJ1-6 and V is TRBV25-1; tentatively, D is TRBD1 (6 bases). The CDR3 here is CASSPSRGRAPLHF. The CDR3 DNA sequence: TGTGCCAGCAGTCCCTCGAGGGGGAGGGCACCCCTCCACTTT.